Presented here are 11 T cell receptor beta chains from one specimen sequenced in a study of shared clonotypes between healthy human individuals. Here immunoSEQ multiplex PCR was the method, and the copy in TCRdb shows in-frame clones only, minus some. This table holds approximately 470,000 clones, over 75% found once. Sequencing was carried out using PBMCs. The receptor source for this set is a woman aged 40 to 55 in good health. Some clones in this sample may be carry-over from other donors' samples.

This chain connects TRBV19 to TRBJ1-2; a weak D match, TRBD1 (5 bases). V was clipped by 5 bases and J by 4 bases, with 8 bases between them. Germline V gene data show CDR1 as LNHDA and CDR2 as SQIVND (reference sequence). The CDR3 extends over 12 amino acids. CDR3 residues: CASSPDSYGYTF. In DNA form, the CDR3 reads TGTGCCAGTAGTCCCGACAGCTATGGCTACACCTTC.

V gene TRBV15 combines with J gene TRBJ2-5, with 9 bases fitting TRBD2. J lost 3 bases, V lost 0 bases, and 5 bases had no gene match. Germline V CDR1 and CDR2: LNHNV, YYDKDF (reference sequence). The CDR3 has 16 residues. CDR3 in DNA: TGTGCCACCAGCAGAGATTTGGTAGCGGGAGAAGAGACCCAGTACTTC. Its protein product is CATSRDLVAGEETQYF.

The chain combines TRBV5-1 with TRBJ1-5, with D hard to call. The length of the CDR3 is 14 residues. Trimming took 4 bases from V and 0 from J, leaving 8 bases between them. From germline, CDR1 is SGHRS and CDR2 YFSETQ. The CDR3 is CASSDGISNQPQHF. The DNA for the CDR3 is TGCGCCAGCAGCGACGGGATTAGCAATCAGCCCCAGCATTTT.

Here the CDR3 reads CASSSGGEQYF. CDR3 bases: TGTGCCAGCAGCTCAGGGGGCGAGCAGTACTTC. The chain employs TRBV11-2 and TRBJ2-7; TRBD1 agrees at 7 bases. CDR3 length: 11 residues. CDR1 and CDR2 (germline): SGHAT, FQNNGV. Trimming took 4 bases from V and 6 from J; bases not matched to a gene: 0.

The chain couples TRBV7-8 to TRBJ1-5; D perhaps matches TRBD1 (5 bases). The CDR3 runs 15 residues. In germline, CDR1 is SGHVS, CDR2 FQNEAQ. The V end was cut by 1 base, the J end by 4 bases, with 11 bases between. The CDR3 bases are TGTGCCAGCAGCTTAGGGGTCAGGGAAAATCAGCCCCAGCATTTT. This gives the protein CASSLGVRENQPQHF.

Details on this clone: This sample includes further DNA sequences coding for the same CDR3. The gene calls are TRBV5-1 and TRBJ2-2; no definite D call. The V and J ends lost 0 bases and 2 bases respectively, with 2 bases between them. The CDR3 runs 13 residues. In germline, CDR1 is SGHRS, CDR2 YFSETQ. In DNA, the CDR3 is TGCGCCAGCAGCTTGGGAAACACCGGGGAGCTGTTTTTT. Translated, it gives CASSLGNTGELFF.

Remarks on this clone: The likely explanation is a read error, given a far larger clone one base away. This chain uses TRBV5-4 with TRBJ2-5, with a weak D call TRBD2 (6 bases). Germline loops: CDR1 SGHNT, CDR2 YYREEE (reference sequence). This CDR3 is built from 15 residues. Trimming removed 1 base from V and 5 bases from J, with 15 bases in between. The CDR3 is CASSLKGGQAETQYF. The CDR3 coding sequence is TGTGCCAGCAGCTTGAAAGGAGGGCAGGCGGAGACCCAGTACTTC.

This clone showed up just once. V is TRBV28 and J is TRBJ1-2; 7 bases map to TRBD1. The CDR3 spans 16 residues. Looked up from germline, CDR1 is MDHEN and CDR2 is SYDVKM. V lost 11 bases to trimming and J lost 1 base; unmatched junction nucleotides: 16. CDR3 sequence (DNA): TGTGCCGTACACAATCCTCCGGGACAGCATAACTATGGCTACACCTTC. The encoded protein is CAVHNPPGQHNYGYTF.

The rearrangement uses TRBV10-2 and TRBJ2-1; D gene uncertain. V was shortened by 5 bases and J by 8 bases, with 10 bases between the two germline ends. Germline V gives CDR1 WSHSY, CDR2 SAAADI. CDR3 length: 12 amino acids. CDR3 sequence (DNA): TGCGCCAGCAGTAGTTCCGGCCATGAGCAGTTCTTC. This codes for CASSSSGHEQFF.

The chain couples TRBV6-5 to TRBJ2-6; TRBD1 aligns across 9 bases. Trimming took 5 bases from V and 4 from J; bases not matched to a gene: 3. Germline V gene lookup returns CDR1 MNHEY and CDR2 SVGAGI. This CDR3 region has 15 residues. The DNA for the CDR3 is TGTGCCAGCAGTGGCGGGACAGGGGGGGCCAACGTCCTGACTTTC. Amino acid sequence: CASSGGTGGANVLTF.

The rearrangement joins TRBV5-1 to TRBJ1-4; D not certain. Germline-derived CDR1 and CDR2 are SGHRS and YFSETQ. The length of the CDR3 is 14 residues. With 5 bases removed from V and 7 bases from J, the gap between germline ends came to 15 bases. CDR3 bases: TGCGCCAGCAGTCCCGGGGAAGGTGGTGAAAAACTGTTTTTT. It encodes CASSPGEGGEKLFF.